This T cell receptor beta chain is from a study of control samples from healthy donors and cancer patients. The repertoire was sequenced with immunoSEQ multiplex PCR; TCRdb's copy has only in-frame clones and lacks some. The sample contains roughly 98,000 clones, approximately 95% of which appear only once. The CDR3 totals 15 residues. Looked up from germline, CDR1 is SGHRS and CDR2 is YFSETQ. The V and J ends lost 0 bases and 1 base respectively, with 10 bases between them. Sequencing used blood. This receptor was identified in a man aged 18-30 years in good health. The V call is TRBV5-1, the J call TRBJ1-1; D remains ambiguous. CDR3 in DNA: TGCGCCAGCAGCTTGGCCGGTAGCAGGAACACTGAAGCTTTCTTT. Its translation is CASSLAGSRNTEAFF.